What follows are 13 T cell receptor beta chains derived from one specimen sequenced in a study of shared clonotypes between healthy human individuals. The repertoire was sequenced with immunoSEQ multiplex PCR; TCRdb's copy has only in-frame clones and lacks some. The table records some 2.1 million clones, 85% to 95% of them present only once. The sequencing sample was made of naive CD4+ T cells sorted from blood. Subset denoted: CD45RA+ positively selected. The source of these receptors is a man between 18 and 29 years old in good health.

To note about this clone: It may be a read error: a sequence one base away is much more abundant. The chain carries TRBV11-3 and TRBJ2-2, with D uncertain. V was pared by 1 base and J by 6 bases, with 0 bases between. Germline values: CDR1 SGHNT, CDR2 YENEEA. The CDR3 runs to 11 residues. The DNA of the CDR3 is TGTGCCAGCAGCTTAGCCGGGGAGCTGTTTTTT. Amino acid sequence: CASSLAGELFF.

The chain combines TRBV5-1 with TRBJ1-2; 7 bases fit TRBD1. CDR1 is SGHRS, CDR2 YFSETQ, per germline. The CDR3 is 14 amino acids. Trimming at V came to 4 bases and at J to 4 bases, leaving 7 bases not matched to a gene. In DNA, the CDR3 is TGCGCCAGCAGCCCTGGACAGGAGACCTATGGCTACACCTTC. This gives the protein CASSPGQETYGYTF.

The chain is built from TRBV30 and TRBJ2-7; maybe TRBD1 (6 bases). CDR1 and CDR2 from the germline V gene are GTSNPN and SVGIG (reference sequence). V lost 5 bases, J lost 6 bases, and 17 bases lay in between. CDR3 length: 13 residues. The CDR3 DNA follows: TGTGCCTGGGGCCCGACCAGGGGCGGCGAGCAGTACTTC. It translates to CAWGPTRGGEQYF.

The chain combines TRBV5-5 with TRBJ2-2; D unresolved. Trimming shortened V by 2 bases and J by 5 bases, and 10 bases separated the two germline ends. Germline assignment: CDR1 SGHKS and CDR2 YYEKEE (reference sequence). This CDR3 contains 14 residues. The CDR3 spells CASSFQWGTGELFF. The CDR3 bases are TGTGCCAGCAGCTTTCAATGGGGTACCGGGGAGCTGTTTTTT. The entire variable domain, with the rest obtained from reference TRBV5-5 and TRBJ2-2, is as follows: DAGVTQSPTHLIKTRGQQVTLRCSPISGHKSVSWYQQVLGQGPQFIFQYYEKEERGRGNFPDRFSARQFPNYSSELNVNALLLGDSALYLCASSFQWGTGELFFGEGSRLTVL.

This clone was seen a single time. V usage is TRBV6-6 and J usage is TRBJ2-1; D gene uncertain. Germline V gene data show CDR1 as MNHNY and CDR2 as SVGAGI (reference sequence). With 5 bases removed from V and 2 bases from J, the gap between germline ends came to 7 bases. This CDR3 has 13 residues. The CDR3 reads CASSSVPYNEQFF. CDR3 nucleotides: TGTGCCAGCAGTAGCGTTCCCTACAATGAGCAGTTCTTC.

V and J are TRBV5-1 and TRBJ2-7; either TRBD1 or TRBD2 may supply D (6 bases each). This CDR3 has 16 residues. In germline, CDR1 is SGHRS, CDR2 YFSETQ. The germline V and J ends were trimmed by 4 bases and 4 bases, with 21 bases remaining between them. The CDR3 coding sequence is TGCGCCAGCAGCCAACAGGACAGTGGGGGACTTTACGAGCAGTACTTC. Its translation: CASSQQDSGGLYEQYF.

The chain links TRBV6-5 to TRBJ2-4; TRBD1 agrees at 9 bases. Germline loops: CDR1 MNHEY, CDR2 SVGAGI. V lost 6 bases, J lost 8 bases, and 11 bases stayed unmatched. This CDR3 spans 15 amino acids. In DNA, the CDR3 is TGTGCCAGCAGACCTCCCGGACAGGGGAATCACATTCAGTACTTC. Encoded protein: CASRPPGQGNHIQYF.

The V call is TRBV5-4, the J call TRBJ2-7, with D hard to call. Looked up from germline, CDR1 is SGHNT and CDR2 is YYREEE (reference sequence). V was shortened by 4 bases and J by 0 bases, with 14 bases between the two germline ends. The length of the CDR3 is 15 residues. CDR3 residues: CASSAGRTYSYEQYF. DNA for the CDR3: TGTGCCAGCAGCGCCGGGCGGACGTACTCCTACGAGCAGTACTTC.

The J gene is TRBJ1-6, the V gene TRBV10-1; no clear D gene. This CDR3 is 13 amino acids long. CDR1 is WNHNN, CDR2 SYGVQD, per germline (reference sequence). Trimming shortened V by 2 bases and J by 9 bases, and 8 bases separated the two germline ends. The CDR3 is CASSEDTTSPLHF. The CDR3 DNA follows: TGCGCCAGCAGTGAGGACACTACTTCACCCCTCCACTTT.

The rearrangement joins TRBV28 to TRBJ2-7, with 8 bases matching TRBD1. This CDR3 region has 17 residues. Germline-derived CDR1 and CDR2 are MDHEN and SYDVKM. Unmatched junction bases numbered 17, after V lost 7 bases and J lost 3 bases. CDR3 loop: CASTPPLGQGRNYEQYF. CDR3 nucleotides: TGTGCCAGCACACCCCCCCTAGGACAGGGAAGAAACTACGAGCAGTACTTC.

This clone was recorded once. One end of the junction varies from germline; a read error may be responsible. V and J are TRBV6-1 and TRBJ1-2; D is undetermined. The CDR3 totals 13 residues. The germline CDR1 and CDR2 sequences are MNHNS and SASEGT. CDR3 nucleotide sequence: TGTGCCAGCAGCGAAGACTGGAACTATGGCTACACCTTC. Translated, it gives CASSEDWNYGYTF.

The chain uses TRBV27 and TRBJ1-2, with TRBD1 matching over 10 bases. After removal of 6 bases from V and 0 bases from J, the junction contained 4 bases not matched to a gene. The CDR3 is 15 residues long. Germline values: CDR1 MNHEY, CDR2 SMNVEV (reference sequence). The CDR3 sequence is CASRTGTGANYGYTF. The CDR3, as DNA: TGTGCCAGCAGAACCGGGACAGGGGCTAACTATGGCTACACCTTC.

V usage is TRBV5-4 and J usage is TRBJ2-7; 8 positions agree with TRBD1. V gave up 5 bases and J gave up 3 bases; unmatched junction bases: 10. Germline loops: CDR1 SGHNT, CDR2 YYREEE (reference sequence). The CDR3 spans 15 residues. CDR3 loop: CASSSGQGSYYEQYF. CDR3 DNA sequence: TGTGCCAGCAGTTCCGGACAGGGAAGCTACTACGAGCAGTACTTC. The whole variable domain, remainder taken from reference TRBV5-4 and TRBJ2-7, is ETGVTQSPTHLIKTRGQQVTLRCSSQSGHNTVSWYQQALGQGPQFIFQYYREEENGRGNFPPRFSGLQFPNYSSELNVNALELDDSALYLCASSSGQGSYYEQYFGPGTRLTVT.